This T cell receptor beta chain was sequenced in a study of blood T cell repertoires in COVID-19. The wider study: From the United States, Italy and Spain came samples of acute and convalescent COVID-19. Nucleic acid was either cDNA or gDNA, and it came from T cells, B-cell-depleted T cells, or PBMCs.

Authors' processing steps: Amplification from reference gene primers served as the basis for estimated nucleated cell counts. Assay used: immunoSEQ multiplex PCR; TCRdb lists only in-frame clones, some missing. Clone size and the V and J calls come from that table; the DNA yielded D and trimming. The repertoire has about 40,000 clones, 65% to 80% of them found once; the top ten carry 27%. Per the germline V gene, CDR1 is MNHNS and CDR2 is SASEGT. The CDR3 is made up of 17 amino acids. Trimming cost V 2 bases and J 7 bases, with 23 bases left between them. In its sample, this clone was seen a few times.

The sequenced sample was peripheral blood. The sequence came from a man older than 75 with acute or convalescent COVID-19. The chain joins TRBV6-1 to TRBJ1-1; D might be TRBD1 (5 bases). CDR3 in amino acids: CASSESGGGVGFGEAFF. In DNA, the CDR3 is TGTGCCAGCAGTGAAAGCGGGGGAGGAGTCGGGTTCGGTGAAGCTTTCTTT.